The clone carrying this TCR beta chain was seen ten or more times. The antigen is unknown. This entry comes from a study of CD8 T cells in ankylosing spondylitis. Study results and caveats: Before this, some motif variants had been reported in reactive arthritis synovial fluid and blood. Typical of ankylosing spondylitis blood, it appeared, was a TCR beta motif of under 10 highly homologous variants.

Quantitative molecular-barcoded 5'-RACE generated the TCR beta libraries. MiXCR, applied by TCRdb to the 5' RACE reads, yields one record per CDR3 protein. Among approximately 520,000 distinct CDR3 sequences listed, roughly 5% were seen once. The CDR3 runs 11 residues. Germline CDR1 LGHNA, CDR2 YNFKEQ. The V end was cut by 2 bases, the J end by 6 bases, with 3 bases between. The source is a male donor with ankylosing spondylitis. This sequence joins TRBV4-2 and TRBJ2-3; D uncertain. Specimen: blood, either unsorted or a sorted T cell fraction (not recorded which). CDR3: CASSQWDTQYF. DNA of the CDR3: TGTGCCAGCAGCCAATGGGATACGCAGTATTTT.